The 16 T cell receptor beta chains presented below share a single source sample, sequenced in a study of cytomegalovirus exposure and HLA in healthy donors. Primers: 60 Vbeta forward and 13 Jbeta reverse. Repertoires were generated with immunoSEQ multiplex PCR, while TCRdb's copy carries only in-frame clones and drops some. The repertoire holds about 160,000 clones, with roughly 80% as singletons. Material: PBMCs. The receptor source for this set is a woman in her twenties or thirties in good health and CMV-seropositive.

This clone was seen a handful of times. The V call is TRBV12-5, the J call TRBJ2-1; 12 nucleotides agree with TRBD2. J lost 6 bases, V lost 2 bases, and 2 bases had no gene match. There are 15 residues in the CDR3. Germline V CDR1 and CDR2: LGHNT, FRNRAP. CDR3 protein: CASGLWTSGVNEQFF. DNA for the CDR3: TGTGCTAGTGGTTTGTGGACTAGCGGGGTCAATGAGCAGTTCTTC. Supplemented by reference TRBV12-5 and TRBJ2-1, the full variable domain reads DARVTQTPRHKVTEMGQEVTMRCQPILGHNTVFWYRQTMMQGLELLAYFRNRAPLDDSGMPKDRFSAEMPDATLATLKIQPSEPRDSAVYFCASGLWTSGVNEQFFGPGTRLTVL.

The rearrangement uses TRBV29-1 and TRBJ2-7; tentative D call: TRBD2 (6 bases). The CDR3 is 13 amino acids. CDR1 SQVTM and CDR2 ANQGSEA come from the germline V gene. The V gene lost 3 bases and the J gene lost 0 bases, with 9 bases spanning the gap. The CDR3 reads CSVEVGGSYEQYF. DNA for the CDR3: TGCAGCGTTGAGGTGGGGGGCTCCTACGAGCAGTACTTC.

The chain recombines TRBV10-3 with TRBJ1-6; D not resolved. V lost 0 bases and J lost 0, with 6 bases in between. Germline CDR1 reads ENHRY; CDR2 reads SYGVKD. The CDR3 has 16 amino acids. The CDR3 reads CAISESGSSYNSPLHF. For the CDR3, the DNA is TGTGCCATCAGTGAGTCCGGGAGCTCCTATAATTCACCCCTCCACTTT.

This clone appeared once. This chain uses TRBV6-5 with TRBJ1-2; 11 bases align to TRBD1. Germline assignment: CDR1 MNHEY and CDR2 SVGAGI. The J segment lost 5 bases and the V segment lost 0 bases, leaving 5 bases of the junction unmatched. The CDR3 loop spans 16 amino acids. CDR3 DNA sequence: TGTGCCAGCAGTTACTCGTTTGGGACAGGGGGGTATGGCTACACCTTC. It is translated as CASSYSFGTGGYGYTF.

The CDR3 reads CASSQFLGAGDGEQYF. The CDR3 DNA reads TGCGCCAGCAGCCAATTCTTGGGAGCGGGGGATGGTGAGCAGTACTTC. The chain combines TRBV4-3 with TRBJ2-7; 8 nucleotides agree with TRBD2. From germline, CDR1 is LGHNA and CDR2 YSLEER. The V and J ends lost 2 bases and 7 bases, in that order; junction bases with no gene match: 13. CDR3 length: 16 residues.

The chain has TRBV6-5 and TRBJ1-6; perhaps TRBD1 as D (5 bases). V lost 6 bases, J lost 6 bases, and 9 bases lay in between. Germline assignment: CDR1 MNHEY and CDR2 SVGAGI. The CDR3 is 13 residues long. CDR3 sequence (DNA): TGTGCCAGCAGCCGTGGGGCTAATTCACCCCTCCACTTT. It specifies CASSRGANSPLHF.

This rearrangement joins TRBV7-6 to TRBJ2-3; 10 positions agree with TRBD1. The CDR3 covers 13 residues. V was clipped by 5 bases and J by 6 bases; unmatched bases: 2. The V gene's germline CDR1 is SGHVS and CDR2 FNYEAQ. This CDR3 is CASSRTGGDTQYF. The CDR3 DNA follows: TGTGCCAGCAGCCGGACAGGGGGGGATACGCAGTATTTT.

This chain's CDR3 is CASSDRDSAHGTQYF. In nucleotides, the CDR3 is TGTGCCAGCAGTGACAGGGACAGCGCTCACGGGACCCAGTACTTC. V gene TRBV6-4 combines with J gene TRBJ2-5; 7 bases agree with TRBD1. Unmatched junction bases numbered 10, after V lost 2 bases and J lost 7 bases. Germline lookup yields CDR1 MRHNA and CDR2 SNTAGT. The CDR3 has 15 residues.

This clone was detected only once. The chain uses TRBV14 and TRBJ2-2; D gene unclear. Trimming shortened V by 3 bases and J by 1 base, and 3 bases separated the two germline ends. Germline values: CDR1 SGHDN, CDR2 FVKESK. This CDR3 spans 13 amino acids. The CDR3 sequence: CASSHRNTGELFF. As DNA, the CDR3 is TGTGCCAGCAGCCACCGGAACACCGGGGAGCTGTTTTTT.

This clone has a single count. The rearrangement joins TRBV13 to TRBJ2-7; TRBD1 matches 7 bases. This CDR3 is built from 14 residues. CDR1 and CDR2 (germline): PRHDT, FYEKMQ (reference sequence). V lost 4 bases, J lost 2 bases, and 5 bases stayed unmatched. CDR3 sequence (DNA): TGTGCCAGCAGCTCAAGACAGGGACCCTACGAGCAGTACTTC. Translation gives CASSSRQGPYEQYF.

CDR3 protein: CASSYSMNQPQHF. The CDR3 DNA is TGTGCCAGCAGTTACTCTATGAATCAGCCCCAGCATTTT. The V and J genes are TRBV6-5 and TRBJ1-5; D not resolved. The ends were cut back, 0 bases at V and 4 bases at J, with 4 bases in the middle. CDR1 MNHEY and CDR2 SVGAGI come from the germline V gene. The CDR3 totals 13 residues.

The chain couples TRBV7-2 to TRBJ1-5, with D possibly being TRBD1 (6 bases). Looked up from germline, CDR1 is SGHTA and CDR2 is FQGNSA. This CDR3 comprises 15 residues. Trimming shortened V by 0 bases and J by 9 bases, and 15 bases separated the two germline ends. CDR3 coding DNA: TGTGCCAGCAGCTTAGCCCCAGGGGACCCATGGCCCCAGCATTTT. This encodes CASSLAPGDPWPQHF.

The rearrangement joins TRBV7-2 to TRBJ1-6; D might be TRBD1 (5 bases). V was clipped by 0 bases and J by 7 bases, with 10 bases between them. CDR1 is SGHTA and CDR2 is FQGNSA in the germline V gene. CDR3 length: 15 amino acids. The CDR3 DNA follows: TGTGCCAGCAGCTTAGCTACGACAGCAAATTCACCCCTCCACTTT. Protein product: CASSLATTANSPLHF.

This clone was detected a few times. In DNA, the CDR3 is TGTGCCAGCTCACCAGAACAAGTCTACGAGCAGTACTTC. Its protein is CASSPEQVYEQYF. This sequence joins TRBV18 and TRBJ2-7; D is uncertain. Germline assignment: CDR1 KGHSH and CDR2 LQKENI. V lost 2 bases to trimming and J lost 3 bases, with 8 bases between them. This CDR3 spans 13 amino acids.

The chain joins TRBV7-9 to TRBJ2-1; D is unclear. The germline V gene has CDR1 SEHNR and CDR2 FQNEAQ (reference sequence). The length of the CDR3 is 12 residues. V was cut by 5 bases and J by 8 bases, with 10 bases left in between. The CDR3 reads CASSLERYEQFF. CDR3 sequence (DNA): TGTGCCAGCAGCCTAGAGAGGTATGAGCAGTTCTTC.

This clone was detected once. This chain connects TRBV27 to TRBJ2-7, with 9 bases that match TRBD1. The CDR3 covers 16 residues. CDR1 is MNHEY and CDR2 is SMNVEV in the germline V gene (reference sequence). Trimming removed 5 bases from V and 5 bases from J; junction bases left unmatched: 13. In DNA, the CDR3 is TGTGCCAGCAGTCTTGAACCGGGACAGGGACCGAACGAGCAGTACTTC. Encoded protein: CASSLEPGQGPNEQYF.